Below are 22 T cell receptor beta chains sequenced from a single sample in a study of OX40 agonist ivuxolimab in advanced cancers. The method was immunoSEQ multiplex PCR; TCRdb's version includes in-frame clones alone and lacks a portion of them. This sample has tens of thousands of clones, with 90% to 95% found just once. This specimen consisted of CD4+ or CD8+ T cells sorted from blood, obtained in a trial of the OX40 agonist ivuxolimab. The receptors derive from an adult with an advanced solid tumor such as melanoma, head and neck, liver or kidney cancer.

The V and J genes are TRBV28 and TRBJ1-5, with unresolved D. V was pared by 6 bases and J by 4 bases, with 10 bases between. This CDR3 is 13 amino acids long. In germline, CDR1 is MDHEN, CDR2 SYDVKM. The CDR3 sequence: CASRPLFNQPQHF. DNA for the CDR3: TGTGCCAGCAGACCCCTGTTTAATCAGCCCCAGCATTTT.

The V gene is TRBV5-1, the J gene TRBJ2-5; TRBD2 matches 10 bases. Germline V gene sequence: CDR1 SGHRS, CDR2 YFSETQ. J was trimmed by 3 bases and V by 4 bases; bases with no gene match: 6. This CDR3 is built from 15 residues. Written as DNA, the CDR3 is TGCGCCAGCAGCCTTGGGACTAGCGAGAAAGAGACCCAGTACTTC. It specifies CASSLGTSEKETQYF.

This chain uses TRBV11-2 with TRBJ2-1, with 7 bases that match TRBD2. With V trimmed by 2 bases and J by 0 bases, 4 bases remained unmatched. CDR1 is SGHAT, CDR2 FQNNGV, per germline. The CDR3 contains 16 residues. The CDR3 bases are TGTGCCAGCAGCTTAATGCGGGAGAGCTCCTACAATGAGCAGTTCTTC. Encoded protein: CASSLMRESSYNEQFF.

The chain recombines TRBV28 with TRBJ2-2; 15 nucleotides match TRBD2. Germline-derived CDR1 and CDR2 are MDHEN and SYDVKM. Unmatched junction bases numbered 3, after V lost 8 bases and J lost 5 bases. This CDR3 has 15 residues. The CDR3 DNA is TGTGCCAGCGGGGGACTAGCGGGAGGAACCGGGGAGCTGTTTTTT. Protein: CASGGLAGGTGELFF.

This chain links TRBV28 with TRBJ2-5; perhaps TRBD2 as D (5 bases). Trimming removed 2 bases at V and 3 bases at J, with 16 bases between. In germline, CDR1 is MDHEN, CDR2 SYDVKM. The CDR3 loop spans 16 amino acids. CDR3 in DNA: TGTGCCAGCAGTTTAAAGGCGTGGCTAGCTGAAGAGACCCAGTACTTC. Translated: CASSLKAWLAEETQYF.

The genes are TRBV9 and TRBJ1-1; D may be TRBD1 (5 bases). The CDR3 has 11 residues. Germline V gives CDR1 SGDLS, CDR2 YYNGEE. Trimming took off 4 bases at V and 7 bases at J, with 8 bases between the two ends. For the CDR3, the DNA is TGTGCCAGCAGCCGGGACGGTGAAGCTTTCTTT. It translates to CASSRDGEAFF.

This chain joins TRBV6-5 and TRBJ2-3, with a possible D match to TRBD2 (5 bases). The CDR3 loop spans 15 amino acids. Germline CDR1 MNHEY, CDR2 SVGAGI. V was cut by 6 bases and J by 5 bases, with 18 bases left in between. The CDR3 sequence: CASSTRTFSGDTQYF. The DNA for the CDR3 is TGTGCCAGCAGCACTAGGACCTTCTCCGGAGATACGCAGTATTTT.

The V call is TRBV28, the J call TRBJ1-2; unclear D gene. Trimming pared 10 bases from V and 8 bases from J, leaving 17 bases between. The CDR3 is 12 residues long. Per the germline V gene, CDR1 is MDHEN and CDR2 is SYDVKM. CDR3 in DNA: TGTGCCACCCACAAGACCGCGGGGGGCTACACCTTC. Translating it yields CATHKTAGGYTF.

This sequence joins TRBV14 and TRBJ2-6; D not certain. Germline-derived CDR1 and CDR2 are SGHDN and FVKESK. The CDR3 runs 15 residues. V shed 2 bases and J shed 1 base, with 6 bases lying between them. The CDR3 DNA is TGTGCCAGCAGCCAACAGATGTCTGGGGCCAACGTCCTGACTTTC. Protein: CASSQQMSGANVLTF.

The CDR3 is CASSLTGNGANVLTF. In DNA form, the CDR3 reads TGTGCCAGCAGTTTAACGGGGAACGGGGCCAACGTCCTGACTTTC. The V gene is TRBV28, the J gene TRBJ2-6, with D possibly TRBD2 on 5 matching bases. Trimming removed 2 bases at V and 4 bases at J, with 9 bases between. Germline-derived CDR1 and CDR2 are MDHEN and SYDVKM. This CDR3 comprises 15 residues.

V usage is TRBV4-3 and J usage is TRBJ2-5, with D perhaps TRBD1 or TRBD2 (5 bases each). The CDR3 contains 14 residues. V was trimmed by 0 bases and J by 5 bases, leaving 10 bases between them. Germline CDR1 LGHNA, CDR2 YSLEER. The CDR3 bases are TGCGCCAGCAGCCAAGATCGGGACGGCGAGACCCAGTACTTC. Amino acid sequence: CASSQDRDGETQYF.

V is TRBV7-2 and J is TRBJ2-7, with TRBD2 identical over 10 bases. This CDR3 has 16 amino acids. V lost 0 bases, J lost 2 bases, and 4 bases stayed unmatched. Germline V gene sequence: CDR1 SGHTA, CDR2 FQGNSA. The CDR3 is CASSLATSGPTYEQYF. The CDR3 DNA reads as TGTGCCAGCAGCTTAGCGACTAGCGGGCCCACCTACGAGCAGTACTTC.

This clone was recorded once. This chain joins TRBV5-1 and TRBJ2-4, with TRBD1 identical over 7 bases. CDR1 and CDR2 (germline): SGHRS, YFSETQ. The CDR3 runs 14 residues. The V and J ends lost 1 base and 9 bases, in that order; junction bases with no gene match: 7. CDR3 in DNA: TGCGCCAGCAGCTTGACCGGACAGGACGGCATTCAGTACTTC. It yields the protein CASSLTGQDGIQYF.

The chain uses TRBV28 and TRBJ1-2; D gene unclear. CDR3 length: 14 amino acids. Germline V gene lookup returns CDR1 MDHEN and CDR2 SYDVKM. The V and J ends lost 5 bases and 8 bases respectively, with 18 bases between them. CDR3 nucleotides: TGTGCCAGCAGTACCTCGCCTGGAAGTGAGGGCTACACCTTC. It encodes CASSTSPGSEGYTF.

V usage is TRBV11-2 and J usage is TRBJ2-7; possible D gene TRBD1, 7 bases. The germline V gene has CDR1 SGHAT and CDR2 FQNNGV. The V end lost 5 bases, the J end lost 2 bases, and 22 bases lay between the germline ends. The CDR3 extends over 17 amino acids. CDR3: CASSRRPGQWGAYEQYF. In nucleotides, the CDR3 is TGTGCCAGCAGCCGAAGACCGGGACAGTGGGGGGCCTACGAGCAGTACTTC.

As for this clone: Germline and junction disagree at one end, which may indicate a read error. Other nucleotide sequences in the sample specify the same CDR3. The chain recombines TRBV30 with TRBJ2-7, with 10 bases matching TRBD2. This CDR3 has 17 residues. Germline CDR1 GTSNPN, CDR2 SVGIG (reference sequence). CDR3 bases: TGTGCCTGGAGTGTAGCTAGCGGGAGCGGGAATTCCTATGAGCAGTACTTC. Amino acid sequence: CAWSVASGSGNSYEQYF.

This rearrangement joins TRBV7-3 to TRBJ1-1, with 7 bases fitting TRBD1. From germline, CDR1 is SGHTA and CDR2 FQGTGA. This CDR3 comprises 13 residues. J lost 6 bases, V lost 1 base, and 2 bases had no gene match. The CDR3 region is CASSLSQGAEAFF. Written as DNA, the CDR3 is TGTGCCAGCAGCTTAAGCCAGGGGGCTGAAGCTTTCTTT. The full variable domain, rest sourced from reference TRBV7-3 and TRBJ1-1, is GAGVSQTPSNKVTEKGKYVELRCDPISGHTALYWYRQSLGQGPEFLIYFQGTGAADDSGLPNDRFFAVRPEGSVSTLKIQRTERGDSAVYLCASSLSQGAEAFFGQGTRLTVV.

The chain is built from TRBV5-1 and TRBJ2-3; D not certain. CDR3 length: 16 residues. Per the germline V gene, CDR1 is SGHRS and CDR2 is YFSETQ. Trimming removed 0 bases at V and 5 bases at J, with 16 bases between. CDR3 in DNA: TGCGCCAGCAGCTTGGCCCTATCAATCTCTCAAGATACGCAGTATTTT. It translates to CASSLALSISQDTQYF. The full variable domain, in which reference TRBV5-1 and TRBJ2-3 provide the parts outside the CDR3, is KAGVTQTPRYLIKTRGQQVTLSCSPISGHRSVSWYQQTPGQGLQFLFEYFSETQRNKGNFPGRFSGRQFSNSRSEMNVSTLELGDSALYLCASSLALSISQDTQYFGPGTRLTVL.

J is TRBJ1-4 and V is TRBV6-1; tentative D call: TRBD1 (5 bases). The germline CDR1 and CDR2 sequences are MNHNS and SASEGT. The CDR3 has 14 amino acids. Trimming stripped 2 bases from V and 7 bases from J, with 11 bases between. CDR3 amino acids: CASSEYGTGEKLFF. CDR3 DNA: TGTGCCAGCAGTGAATACGGGACGGGTGAAAAACTGTTTTTT.

The gene calls are TRBV18 and TRBJ2-1; the match to TRBD2 covers 7 bases. The length of the CDR3 is 16 residues. V gave up 2 bases and J gave up 0 bases; unmatched junction bases: 4. Germline V gene lookup returns CDR1 KGHSH and CDR2 LQKENI. The CDR3 loop reads CASSPGLESSYNEQFF. CDR3 bases: TGTGCCAGCTCACCAGGACTAGAAAGCTCCTACAATGAGCAGTTCTTC.

The chain is built from TRBV19 and TRBJ2-6; D remains ambiguous. CDR1 LNHDA and CDR2 SQIVND come from the germline V gene (reference sequence). The CDR3 has 16 residues. V lost 7 bases to trimming and J lost 1 base, with 14 bases between them. The CDR3 coding sequence is TGTGCCAGTAACTATAAATGGGGTTCTGGGGCCAACGTCCTGACTTTC. Its translation is CASNYKWGSGANVLTF. The variable domain in full, completed from reference TRBV19 and TRBJ2-6, reads DGGITQSPKYLFRKEGQNVTLSCEQNLNHDAMYWYRQDPGQGLRLIYYSQIVNDFQKGDIAEGYSVSREKKESFPLTVTSAQKNPTAFYLCASNYKWGSGANVLTFGAGSRLTVL.

The rearrangement uses TRBV18 and TRBJ2-7; D is ambiguous. The germline V gene encodes CDR1 KGHSH and CDR2 LQKENI. The CDR3 sequence is 13 residues long. Trimming removed 3 bases from V and 6 bases from J, with 12 bases in between. The chain's CDR3 is CASSPLGFREQYF. The CDR3 coding sequence is TGTGCCAGCTCACCCCTCGGTTTTCGCGAGCAGTACTTC.